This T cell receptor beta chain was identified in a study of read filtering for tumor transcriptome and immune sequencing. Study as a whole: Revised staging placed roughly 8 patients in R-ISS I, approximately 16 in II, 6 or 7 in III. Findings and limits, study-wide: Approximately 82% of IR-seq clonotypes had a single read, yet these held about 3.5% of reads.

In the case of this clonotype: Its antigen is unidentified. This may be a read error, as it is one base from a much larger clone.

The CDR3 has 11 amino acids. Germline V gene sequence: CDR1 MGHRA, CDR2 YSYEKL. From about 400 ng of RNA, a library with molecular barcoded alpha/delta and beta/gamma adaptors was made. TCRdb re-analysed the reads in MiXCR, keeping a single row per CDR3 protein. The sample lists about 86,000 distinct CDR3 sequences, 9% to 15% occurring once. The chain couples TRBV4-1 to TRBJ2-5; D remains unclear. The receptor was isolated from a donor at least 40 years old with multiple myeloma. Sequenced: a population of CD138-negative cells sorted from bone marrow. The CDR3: CASSQEETQHF. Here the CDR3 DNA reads TGCGCCAGCAGCCAAGAAGAGACCCAGCACTTC.